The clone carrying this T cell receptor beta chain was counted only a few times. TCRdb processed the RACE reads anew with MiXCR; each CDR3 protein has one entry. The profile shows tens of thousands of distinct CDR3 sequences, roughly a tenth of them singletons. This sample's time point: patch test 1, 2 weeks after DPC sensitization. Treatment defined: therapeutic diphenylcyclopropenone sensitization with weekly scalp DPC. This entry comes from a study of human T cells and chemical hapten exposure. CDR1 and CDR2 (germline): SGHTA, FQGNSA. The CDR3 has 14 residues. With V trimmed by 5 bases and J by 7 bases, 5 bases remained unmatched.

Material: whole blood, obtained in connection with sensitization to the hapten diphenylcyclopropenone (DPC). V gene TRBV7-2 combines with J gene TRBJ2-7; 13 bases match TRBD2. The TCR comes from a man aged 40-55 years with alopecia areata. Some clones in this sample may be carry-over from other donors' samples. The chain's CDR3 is CASSPGLAGDEQYV. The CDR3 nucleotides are TGTGCCAGCAGCCCTGGACTAGCGGGAGATGAGCAGTACGTC.